The 25 T cell receptor beta chains listed next were all sequenced from one sample in a study of blood T cell repertoires in COVID-19. Using immunoSEQ multiplex PCR, the repertoire was profiled, and TCRdb retains in-frame clones only, with some absent. Among approximately 120,000 clones, around four fifths were seen once, and the ten largest hold roughly 18%. Input material: peripheral blood. Receptors originate from a woman aged 55-75 years with acute or convalescent COVID-19.

The J gene is TRBJ2-7, the V gene TRBV5-1; TRBD1 might be the D (6 bases). Germline CDR1 and CDR2: SGHRS and YFSETQ. This CDR3 spans 14 amino acids. Trimming stripped 0 bases from V and 9 bases from J, with 16 bases between. CDR3 in amino acids: CASSLERAVGAQYF. Written as DNA, the CDR3 is TGCGCCAGCAGCTTGGAACGGGCGGTGGGGGCGCAGTACTTC. Variable domain in full (rest from reference TRBV5-1 and TRBJ2-7): KAGVTQTPRYLIKTRGQQVTLSCSPISGHRSVSWYQQTPGQGLQFLFEYFSETQRNKGNFPGRFSGRQFSNSRSEMNVSTLELGDSALYLCASSLERAVGAQYFGPGTRLTVT.

The chain joins TRBV19 to TRBJ1-1, with D maybe TRBD1 (6 bases). Germline values: CDR1 LNHDA, CDR2 SQIVND (reference sequence). CDR3 size: 14 residues. V gave up 5 bases and J gave up 1 base, with 11 bases separating them. CDR3 sequence: CASSLKDRNTEAFF. As DNA, the CDR3 is TGTGCCAGTAGTTTAAAGGACAGGAACACTGAAGCTTTCTTT.

The rearrangement joins TRBV6-6 to TRBJ1-3, with 8 nucleotides matching TRBD1. V dropped 4 bases and J dropped 2; count of bases not matched to a gene: 1. The germline V gene has CDR1 MNHNY and CDR2 SVGAGI (reference sequence). The CDR3 is made up of 14 amino acids. CDR3 DNA: TGTGCCAGCAGTTCGGGACAGGCTGGAAACACCATATATTTT. It specifies CASSSGQAGNTIYF.

The V gene is TRBV7-2, the J gene TRBJ1-2; D not resolved. This CDR3 has 13 residues. Germline CDR1 and CDR2: SGHTA and FQGNSA. V lost 1 base to trimming and J lost 7 bases, with 10 bases between them. The CDR3 protein is CASSLVTGGGYTF. The CDR3 DNA follows: TGTGCCAGCAGCTTAGTGACGGGAGGTGGCTACACCTTC.

J is TRBJ2-7 and V is TRBV28; D possibly corresponds to TRBD2 (5 bases). Per the germline V gene, CDR1 is MDHEN and CDR2 is SYDVKM. The CDR3 runs to 15 residues. Trimming removed 7 bases from V and 2 bases from J, with 18 bases in between. Written as DNA, the CDR3 is TGTGCCAGCACTCCGGCGGGTAGACCCACCTACGAGCAGTACTTC. This gives the protein CASTPAGRPTYEQYF.

The rearrangement joins TRBV18 to TRBJ2-3; 7 nucleotides line up with TRBD1. The CDR3 has 17 amino acids. Unmatched junction bases numbered 11, after V lost 5 bases and J lost 0 bases. CDR1 is KGHSH, CDR2 LQKENI, per germline. CDR3 amino acids: CASSSTTGQDSTDTQYF. The CDR3 DNA is TGTGCCAGCTCATCAACCACAGGACAGGATAGCACAGATACGCAGTATTTT.

The chain couples TRBV6-6 to TRBJ2-3, with 9 bases fitting TRBD1. Losses at the gene ends were 7 bases for V and 1 base for J; bases not matched to a gene: 3. Germline-derived CDR1 and CDR2 are MNHNY and SVGAGI (reference sequence). The CDR3 totals 14 residues. CDR3 nucleotide sequence: TGTGCCAGCATCCGGGACAGGGGCACAGATACGCAGTATTTT. Translating it yields CASIRDRGTDTQYF.

This chain connects TRBV7-8 to TRBJ2-3; 9 nucleotides agree with TRBD1. The J segment lost 1 base and the V segment lost 2 bases, leaving 1 base of the junction unmatched. The CDR3 spans 15 residues. CDR1 is SGHVS, CDR2 FQNEAQ, per germline. CDR3 residues: CASSLRDRGTDTQYF. The CDR3 DNA reads as TGTGCCAGCAGCTTACGGGACAGGGGCACAGATACGCAGTATTTT.

The chain has TRBV5-1 and TRBJ2-7; D might be TRBD1 (5 bases). This CDR3 region has 14 residues. Trimming took off 5 bases at V and 2 bases at J, with 14 bases between the two ends. Germline V gives CDR1 SGHRS, CDR2 YFSETQ. CDR3: CASSPRQPAYEQYF. DNA of the CDR3: TGCGCCAGCAGTCCCCGACAGCCTGCCTACGAGCAGTACTTC.

The gene calls are TRBV7-9 and TRBJ1-4; 9 bases are shared with TRBD1. The CDR3 contains 14 residues. The V gene's germline CDR1 is SEHNR and CDR2 FQNEAQ (reference sequence). V dropped 1 base and J dropped 7; count of bases not matched to a gene: 1. As DNA, the CDR3 is TGTGCCAGCAGCTTAGGACAGGGGGGTGAAAAACTGTTTTTT. Its protein product is CASSLGQGGEKLFF.

The chain recombines TRBV4-1 with TRBJ1-4, with TRBD1 as a possible D gene (6 bases). Germline loops: CDR1 MGHRA, CDR2 YSYEKL. Trimming pared 0 bases from V and 10 bases from J, leaving 18 bases between. The CDR3 loop spans 16 amino acids. CDR3 in amino acids: CASSQDHSGAGGKLFF. The CDR3 DNA reads as TGCGCCAGCAGCCAAGATCACTCAGGGGCGGGAGGAAAACTGTTTTTT.

The rearrangement joins TRBV28 to TRBJ2-3, with D perhaps TRBD2 (5 bases). Between the trimmed V and J ends, which lost 4 bases and 2 bases, there was a span of 10 bases. The CDR3 spans 14 residues. Germline assignment: CDR1 MDHEN and CDR2 SYDVKM. CDR3 loop: CASSYSDPTDTQYF. In DNA form, the CDR3 reads TGTGCCAGCAGTTATAGCGATCCCACAGATACGCAGTATTTT.

This chain connects TRBV11-2 to TRBJ2-7; 10 bases align to TRBD1. The CDR3 covers 13 residues. Germline-derived CDR1 and CDR2 are SGHAT and FQNNGV. V shed 5 bases, J shed 6 bases, and the junction held 4 bases outside the gene matches. The DNA for the CDR3 is TGTGCCAGCAGCCGACAGGGGGCACGCGAGCAGTACTTC. This encodes CASSRQGAREQYF.

This clone was seen once. The V gene is TRBV2, the J gene TRBJ1-5, with 7 bases fitting TRBD1. Trimming cost V 6 bases and J 5 bases; bases outside gene matches: 4. The length of the CDR3 is 13 residues. Per germline, CDR1 SNHLY and CDR2 FYNNEI. This CDR3 is CASRGDRDQPQHF. Written as DNA, the CDR3 is TGTGCCAGCAGGGGGGACAGAGATCAGCCCCAGCATTTT.

In this sample, this clone turned up a few times. The chain couples TRBV18 to TRBJ2-2, with D possibly being TRBD1 (5 bases). Germline CDR1 and CDR2: KGHSH and LQKENI. The germline V and J ends were trimmed by 5 bases and 4 bases, with 11 bases remaining between them. The length of the CDR3 is 14 residues. Written as DNA, the CDR3 is TGTGCCAGCTCATCGACAGTAGGCACCGGGGAGCTGTTTTTT. It codes for CASSSTVGTGELFF.

In this sample, this clone turned up once. The chain uses TRBV11-1 and TRBJ2-2; 8 nucleotides agree with TRBD2. The trim removed 4 bases at V and 4 bases at J, leaving 8 bases unmatched. In germline, CDR1 is SGHAT, CDR2 FQDESV (reference sequence). The CDR3 loop spans 16 amino acids. The CDR3 bases are TGTGCCAGCAGCTCCGCCTACCGGGGGGGCACCGGGGAGCTGTTTTTT. It codes for CASSSAYRGGTGELFF.

This chain links TRBV5-1 with TRBJ1-2; TRBD1 agrees at 8 bases. The CDR3 runs to 15 residues. The germline V gene has CDR1 SGHRS and CDR2 YFSETQ. After removal of 5 bases from V and 5 bases from J, the junction contained 11 bases not matched to a gene. CDR3 in DNA: TGCGCCAGCAGTGACCCGGGACAGGCCTTATATGGCTACACCTTC. Translating it yields CASSDPGQALYGYTF.

The rearrangement joins TRBV6-5 to TRBJ1-1; TRBD1 agrees at 7 bases. The length of the CDR3 is 15 residues. V shed 6 bases and J 1 base; nucleotides not matched to a gene: 8. CDR1 is MNHEY and CDR2 is SVGAGI in the germline V gene. The CDR3 spells CASRPPGQPNTEAFF. Here the CDR3 DNA reads TGTGCCAGCAGGCCTCCGGGACAGCCGAACACTGAAGCTTTCTTT.

The chain couples TRBV7-3 to TRBJ2-2; a possible D gene is TRBD2 (6 bases). CDR1 SGHTA and CDR2 FQGTGA come from the germline V gene. V was clipped by 6 bases and J by 17 bases, with 25 bases between them. The CDR3 totals 14 residues. CDR3 protein: CASSLDRGGGEPFF. DNA of the CDR3: TGTGCCAGCAGTTTGGATCGTGGTGGCGGGGAGCCATTTTTT.

The chain links TRBV21-1 to TRBJ1-3; the table gives TRBD1 as D, unverified against the DNA. TRBV21-1 is a pseudogene locus. This CDR3 contains 14 residues. DNA for the CDR3: TGTGCCAGACCCGGACAGGGCTCTGGAAACACCATATATTTT. Its protein is CARPGQGSGNTIYF.

The J gene is TRBJ2-5, the V gene TRBV30, with TRBD2 matching 8 bases. Per germline, CDR1 GTSNPN and CDR2 SVGIG (reference sequence). Unmatched junction bases numbered 4, after V lost 2 bases and J lost 5 bases. This CDR3 contains 13 residues. The CDR3 region has the DNA TGTGCCTGGAGTCGCGGGGGGTGGGAGACCCAGTACTTC. It translates to CAWSRGGWETQYF.

This clone was seen just once. The chain combines TRBV6-5 with TRBJ2-3; possible D gene TRBD2, 6 bases. The CDR3 has 15 amino acids. From germline, CDR1 is MNHEY and CDR2 SVGAGI. The V gene lost 8 bases and the J gene lost 5 bases, with 20 bases spanning the gap. Here the CDR3 DNA reads TGTGCCAGCGTTTTTACTAGCAATATGGGAGATACGCAGTATTTT. Translating gives CASVFTSNMGDTQYF.

This clone has a single count. This sequence joins TRBV3-1 (or the pseudogene TRBV3-2) and TRBJ1-6; 8 nucleotides align to TRBD1. This CDR3 has 15 amino acids. J lost 10 bases, V lost 2 bases, and 7 bases had no gene match. Germline V lookup: CDR1 LGHDT, CDR2 YNNKEL (reference sequence). Here the CDR3 DNA reads TGTGCCAGCAGCCAAAATACAGGGGGTGGGTCACCCCTCCACTTT. This encodes CASSQNTGGGSPLHF.

The chain joins TRBV6-6 to TRBJ2-2; D not certain. The CDR3 is made up of 13 amino acids. V lost 6 bases and J 2 bases, leaving 7 bases between the germline ends. Per germline, CDR1 MNHNY and CDR2 SVGAGI (reference sequence). This chain's CDR3 is CASRISNTGELFF. CDR3 nucleotides: TGTGCCAGCAGGATTAGCAACACCGGGGAGCTGTTTTTT.

This clone was detected only a few times. The rearrangement joins TRBV10-3 to TRBJ2-2; TRBD2 agrees at 10 bases. From germline, CDR1 is ENHRY and CDR2 SYGVKD. The V segment lost 10 bases and the J segment 2 bases; nucleotides outside the gene matches: 4. This CDR3 is built from 14 residues. CDR3 sequence: CASASGRNTGELFF. The CDR3, as DNA: TGTGCCAGTGCTAGCGGGAGAAACACCGGGGAGCTGTTTTTT.